Included here is one T cell receptor beta chain sequence, with context. Amplification targeted TCR beta CDR3 regions from RNA transcripts. An initial round of RT-PCR targeting the TCR CDR3 relied on the HTBI primer set. TCRdb re-derived calls from the multiplex PCR reads in MiXCR, one entry per CDR3 protein. The sample lists hundreds of thousands of distinct CDR3 sequences, roughly 20% seen once, with more than 30% in the top ten. The data were obtained in a study of T cells in Graves' hyperthyroidism and ophthalmopathy. The ends were cut back, 0 bases at V and 6 bases at J, with 12 bases in the middle. Looked up from germline, CDR1 is SGHRS and CDR2 is YFSETQ. CDR3 length equals 14 residues.

The chain couples TRBV5-1 to TRBJ1-1; tentative D call: TRBD1 (5 bases). The sample comprised blood. The sequence came from a man aged 25-45 years with Graves' ophthalmopathy. CDR3: CASSLAGGFAEAFF. The CDR3 bases are TGCGCCAGCAGCTTGGCCGGGGGGTTTGCTGAAGCTTTCTTT.